This T cell receptor beta chain was identified in a study of tumor and adjacent non-tumor tissue in lung cancer. The template was RNA from unsorted bulk tissue. Between August and November 2014, newly diagnosed, chemotherapy-naive lung cancer patients underwent thoracic surgery in China. Turning to this clonotype: Its target is not known.

V lost 5 bases to trimming and J lost 7 bases; unmatched junction nucleotides: 7. CDR3 length: 14 residues. The library came from three nested PCR rounds adapted from ARM-PCR protocols. TCRdb recomputed calls from the multiplex PCR reads with MiXCR, one row per CDR3 protein. The sample lists some 120,000 distinct CDR3 sequences; around three fifths were seen once. Study-level findings and limits: TCR diversity was significantly greater in tumor than normal lung tissue.

The sequenced sample consisted of lung tumor tissue. The chain recombines TRBV12-3 or TRBV12-4 with TRBJ2-1; 8 bases align to TRBD1. The receptor comes from a man aged 25 to 45 with non-small cell lung cancer. The CDR3 nucleotides are TGTGCCAGCAGTCGGGACAGGAGGCCTAATGAGCAGTTCTTC. Its protein product is CASSRDRRPNEQFF.